Below are 23 T cell receptor beta chains sequenced from a single sample in a study of cytomegalovirus exposure and HLA in healthy donors. Vbeta (60) and Jbeta (13) primers were used in the PCR. Some clones are missing from TCRdb's copy, which holds only in-frame ones; the method was immunoSEQ multiplex PCR. Among about 150,000 clones listed, 80% to 90% were seen once. Sequencing was performed on PBMCs. These receptors came from a young woman in good health and CMV-seronegative.

This rearrangement joins TRBV2 to TRBJ2-7; maybe TRBD1 (6 bases). CDR1 is SNHLY, CDR2 FYNNEI, per germline. This CDR3 contains 12 residues. Deletions cut 6 bases from V and 3 bases from J, with 9 bases between. CDR3 region: CASREGHYEQYF. The CDR3 DNA follows: TGTGCCAGCAGAGAGGGACACTACGAGCAGTACTTC.

V and J are TRBV6-5 and TRBJ1-4, with a tentative D call TRBD1 (5 bases). Germline V lookup: CDR1 MNHEY, CDR2 SVGAGI. V lost 0 bases to trimming and J lost 6 bases, with 11 bases between them. The CDR3 spans 15 residues. The CDR3 sequence: CASSYSGQGHEKLFF. The CDR3 DNA sequence: TGTGCCAGCAGTTACTCCGGCCAGGGCCATGAAAAACTGTTTTTT.

This clone has just a few counts. This rearrangement joins TRBV5-1 to TRBJ1-5; no clear D. Germline loops: CDR1 SGHRS, CDR2 YFSETQ. The CDR3 has 14 amino acids. V was shortened by 4 bases and J by 3 bases, with 11 bases between the two germline ends. The CDR3 DNA is TGCGCCAGCAGCCCTACTGCTTCCAATCAGCCCCAGCATTTT. This sequence encodes CASSPTASNQPQHF.

This clone has a handful of counts. The chain combines TRBV25-1 with TRBJ2-7; perhaps TRBD2 as D (6 bases). CDR1 is MGHDK and CDR2 is SYGVNS in the germline V gene. The CDR3 sequence is 12 residues long. Trimming cost V 1 base and J 6 bases, with 7 bases left between them. The CDR3 bases are TGTGCCAGCAGTGAATGGGGGGTCGAGCAGTACTTC. Protein: CASSEWGVEQYF.

A remark on this clone: The same CDR3 also results from other DNA sequences found in this sample. The DNA of the CDR3 is TGCGCCAGCAGCTCGGGACTAGCGGGGGAGACCCAGTACTTC. Amino acids: CASSSGLAGETQYF. V and J are TRBV5-1 and TRBJ2-5, with TRBD2 matching 13 bases. Germline V gives CDR1 SGHRS, CDR2 YFSETQ. V dropped 3 bases and J dropped 5; count of bases not matched to a gene: 1. The CDR3 covers 14 residues.

The chain has TRBV7-2 and TRBJ1-3; perhaps TRBD1 as D (5 bases). CDR1 and CDR2 from the germline V gene are SGHTA and FQGNSA. Trimming stripped 1 base from V and 4 bases from J, with 11 bases between. The CDR3 spans 15 residues. CDR3 sequence reads: CASSLVAGEGNTIYF. The CDR3 DNA sequence: TGTGCCAGCAGCTTAGTTGCGGGGGAAGGAAACACCATATATTTT.

This clone has a handful of counts. The J gene is TRBJ2-7, the V gene TRBV4-3; 11 bases line up with TRBD2. Looked up from germline, CDR1 is LGHNA and CDR2 is YSLEER. The CDR3 runs 17 residues. Germline trimming cut 3 bases from V and 3 bases from J; bases unmatched to any gene: 10. CDR3 sequence: CASSHSVPGTSGYEQYF. The CDR3 nucleotides are TGCGCCAGCAGCCATTCGGTTCCCGGGACTAGCGGCTACGAGCAGTACTTC.

This sequence joins TRBV28 and TRBJ1-5; D perhaps matches TRBD1 (5 bases). Germline-derived CDR1 and CDR2 are MDHEN and SYDVKM. Trimming shortened V by 6 bases and J by 0 bases, and 12 bases separated the two germline ends. This CDR3 is built from 15 residues. The CDR3 nucleotides read TGTGCCAGCAGATGGACACTTAATAGCAATCAGCCCCAGCATTTT. It yields the protein CASRWTLNSNQPQHF.

The chain has TRBV4-1 and TRBJ2-2, with TRBD2 matching over 8 bases. The CDR3 loop spans 17 amino acids. Germline CDR1 reads MGHRA; CDR2 reads YSYEKL. With 0 bases clipped from V and 7 bases from J, the junction kept 10 bases outside the gene matches. The CDR3 sequence: CASSQDLPGGPIGELFF. CDR3 coding DNA: TGCGCCAGCAGCCAAGACTTACCGGGAGGGCCTATCGGGGAGCTGTTTTTT.

The rearrangement links TRBV7-8 to TRBJ2-5, with TRBD1 identical over 12 bases. The end of the DNA is better explained by TRBJ2-7, so the J call may be wrong. This CDR3 has 15 amino acids. Germline V gives CDR1 SGHVS, CDR2 FQNEAQ. The CDR3 DNA is TGTGCCAGCAGCCGCCCCGGGACAGGGGGCAACGAGCAGTACTTC. It is translated as CASSRPGTGGNEQYF.

DNA of the CDR3: TGTGCCAGCAGCCCTGCGACTACCTATTCCTACAATGAGCAGTTCTTC. Residues: CASSPATTYSYNEQFF. This chain uses TRBV11-3 with TRBJ2-1; D may be TRBD2 (5 bases). V lost 5 bases to trimming and J lost 1 base, with 15 bases between them. This CDR3 is 16 amino acids long. Per the germline V gene, CDR1 is SGHNT and CDR2 is YENEEA.

This clone was found once. The gene calls are TRBV7-9 and TRBJ2-5, with D unclear. The J call may be wrong; the DNA end is better matched by TRBJ2-7. Germline assignment: CDR1 SEHNR and CDR2 FQNEAQ (reference sequence). This CDR3 spans 11 amino acids. CDR3 residues: CASSTRGEQYF. CDR3 nucleotides: TGTGCCAGCAGCACCAGAGGCGAGCAGTACTTC.

The chain combines TRBV11-3 with TRBJ2-7, with D unresolved. V shed 5 bases and J shed 3 bases, with 14 bases lying between them. The CDR3 extends over 14 amino acids. Germline V gene sequence: CDR1 SGHNT, CDR2 YENEEA. The CDR3 sequence is CASSPAYIGYEQYF. In DNA, the CDR3 is TGTGCCAGCAGCCCCGCGTATATTGGCTACGAGCAGTACTTC.

The chain has TRBV30 and TRBJ1-1; D is possibly TRBD1 (6 bases). CDR1 is GTSNPN, CDR2 SVGIG, per germline (reference sequence). The V end lost 4 bases, the J end lost 6 bases, and 18 bases lay between the germline ends. The length of the CDR3 is 14 residues. The CDR3 loop reads CAWIKASGAPEAFF. CDR3 nucleotide sequence: TGTGCCTGGATTAAGGCCTCAGGGGCTCCTGAAGCTTTCTTT.

The rearrangement uses TRBV27 and TRBJ1-5; the match to TRBD1 covers 7 bases. This CDR3 has 14 residues. Germline trimming cut 4 bases from V and 2 bases from J; bases unmatched to any gene: 2. Germline V gene lookup returns CDR1 MNHEY and CDR2 SMNVEV (reference sequence). CDR3 sequence reads: CASSSGQGNQPQHF. CDR3 DNA sequence: TGTGCCAGCAGTTCAGGACAGGGCAATCAGCCCCAGCATTTT.

This chain joins TRBV7-8 and TRBJ2-3; possibly TRBD2 for D (6 bases). The CDR3 is 15 amino acids. V lost 2 bases and J lost 2, with 11 bases in between. CDR1 SGHVS and CDR2 FQNEAQ come from the germline V gene. CDR3 DNA sequence: TGTGCCAGCAGCTTAAAGGGCGGGGACACAGATACGCAGTATTTT. Protein: CASSLKGGDTDTQYF.

V is TRBV4-2 and J is TRBJ2-3; 9 bases match TRBD2. The germline gives CDR1 LGHNA, CDR2 YNFKEQ. The CDR3 sequence is 16 residues long. Trimming took 1 base from V and 2 from J; bases not matched to a gene: 4. In DNA, the CDR3 is TGTGCCAGCAGCCAAGGCCTAGCGGGACCCACAGATACGCAGTATTTT. It yields the protein CASSQGLAGPTDTQYF.

The rearrangement links TRBV28 to TRBJ1-6; D might be TRBD1 (6 bases). CDR3 length equals 13 residues. The V and J ends lost 8 bases and 16 bases respectively, with 21 bases between them. Germline V gene lookup returns CDR1 MDHEN and CDR2 SYDVKM. This CDR3 reads CASLGGPVVGLHF. The CDR3 nucleotides are TGTGCCAGCCTCGGGGGGCCCGTAGTGGGGCTCCACTTT.

The chain employs TRBV19 and TRBJ2-1; 10 nucleotides match TRBD2. V was pared by 1 base and J by 6 bases, with 3 bases of the junction left unmatched. This CDR3 has 15 residues. Germline V CDR1 and CDR2: LNHDA, SQIVND (reference sequence). CDR3 in amino acids: CASSIVAGGVNEQFF. In DNA, the CDR3 is TGTGCCAGTAGTATAGTAGCGGGGGGTGTCAATGAGCAGTTCTTC. The full variable domain, completed using reference TRBV19 and TRBJ2-1, is DGGITQSPKYLFRKEGQNVTLSCEQNLNHDAMYWYRQDPGQGLRLIYYSQIVNDFQKGDIAEGYSVSREKKESFPLTVTSAQKNPTAFYLCASSIVAGGVNEQFFGPGTRLTVL.

V usage is TRBV2 and J usage is TRBJ2-3, with 7 bases that match TRBD2. The CDR3 contains 15 residues. The germline V gene has CDR1 SNHLY and CDR2 FYNNEI. The V gene end was trimmed by 1 base and the J gene end by 2 bases; junction bases not matched to a gene: 3. The chain's CDR3 is CASSEGAGPTDTQYF. In DNA form, the CDR3 reads TGTGCCAGCAGTGAAGGAGCGGGGCCCACAGATACGCAGTATTTT.

The V call is TRBV2, the J call TRBJ2-5; tentatively, D is TRBD2 (7 bases). Germline V CDR1 and CDR2: SNHLY, FYNNEI. The length of the CDR3 is 16 residues. Trimming took off 6 bases at V and 3 bases at J, with 20 bases between the two ends. CDR3 nucleotide sequence: TGTGCCAGCAGGCTTGGGGGGCGGGGGCGGGAAGAGACCCAGTACTTC. Translation gives CASRLGGRGREETQYF.

V and J are TRBV18 and TRBJ2-5; D unresolved. V shed 0 bases and J shed 5 bases, with 10 bases lying between them. CDR1 and CDR2 from the germline V gene are KGHSH and LQKENI. CDR3 size: 14 residues. As DNA, the CDR3 is TGTGCCAGCTCACCACCGGTTCTCCGGGAGACCCAGTACTTC. As protein: CASSPPVLRETQYF.

J is TRBJ2-6 and V is TRBV19; tentative D call: TRBD1 (6 bases). Germline V CDR1 and CDR2: LNHDA, SQIVND (reference sequence). Deletions cut 1 base from V and 0 bases from J, with 13 bases between. The CDR3 length is 18 residues. CDR3 region: CASSIGRQGSSGANVLTF. CDR3 coding DNA: TGTGCCAGTAGTATAGGTCGGCAGGGGAGCTCTGGGGCCAACGTCCTGACTTTC.